Below, one TCR beta chain is given with its context. The data are from a study of CD8 T cells in Susac syndrome. RNA, at about 0.5 to 1 ug, was reverse transcribed with random hexamers. TCRdb recomputed calls from the immunoSEQ multiplex PCR reads with MiXCR, one row per CDR3 protein. The sample yields some 90,000 distinct CDR3 sequences, 80% to 95% seen once. The CDR3 covers 14 residues. V lost 3 bases and J lost 8; bases outside the gene matches: 9. Germline values: CDR1 SQVTM, CDR2 ANQGSEA. The clonotype originates from a human donor in good health. Sequencing was carried out using CD8+ T cells from PBMCs. J is TRBJ2-1 and V is TRBV29-1; TRBD1 aligns across 8 bases. Here the CDR3 reads CSVEGQGASHEQFF. Here the CDR3 DNA reads TGCAGCGTTGAGGGGCAGGGGGCGTCACATGAGCAGTTCTTC.